The clone carrying this TCR beta chain was seen ten or more times. This CDR3 comprises 14 residues. Per germline, CDR1 SGHRS and CDR2 YFSETQ. Deletions cut 0 bases from V and 3 bases from J, with 9 bases between. These data belong to a study of T cells in Graves' hyperthyroidism and ophthalmopathy. The TCR beta CDR3 regions underwent amplification using RNA transcripts as the source. The TCR CDR3 was amplified in a first-round RT-PCR using the HTBI primer set. TCRdb itself ran the multiplex PCR reads through MiXCR, one entry per CDR3 protein. Among about 180,000 distinct CDR3 sequences listed, approximately 17% were seen once.

This chain links TRBV5-1 with TRBJ1-1; D is unresolved. The sequence was obtained from a woman between 50 and 59 years old with Graves' hyperthyroidism. Source material: blood. In DNA, the CDR3 is TGCGCCAGCAGCTTGGCCGGAGGATACACTGAAGCTTTCTTT. Translated: CASSLAGGYTEAFF.